Listed below are T cell receptor beta chains from one sample, sequenced in a study of cytomegalovirus exposure and HLA in healthy donors. Assay: immunoSEQ multiplex PCR; the TCRdb copy retains only in-frame clones and omits some. The table shows some 240,000 clones, with 85% to 95% occurring only once. Material: PBMCs. The receptors come from a girl aged 2 to 10 in good health and CMV-seronegative. Each CDR3 is given with its conserved first and last residue. D genes are given only for firm matches. For some rows the clone size is stated as once, few or many, or as a class when expanded; others skip it.

TRBJ1-5	few	TRBV6-1	-	TGTGCCAGCAGTGAAGAAACAGCTAATCAGCCCCAGCATTTT	CASSEETANQPQHF
TRBJ2-2	-	TRBV27	TRBD2	TGTGCCAGCAGTTTAAGACTAGCGGGAGGTGCGCTATCGCTGTTTTTT	CASSLRLAGGALSLFF
TRBJ1-2	-	TRBV4-1	TRBD1	TGCGCCAGCAGCCACCAAGCCCCGGGACAGAGCTATTATGGCTACACCTTC	CASSHQAPGQSYYGYTF
TRBJ1-2	-	TRBV4-1	TRBD1	TGCGCCAGCAGCCAAGATGGACAGGCCCCCTATGGCTACACCTTC	CASSQDGQAPYGYTF
TRBJ2-3	-	TRBV9	-	TGTGCCAGCAGCGTAGCCGAACGGGTTAGGGATACGCAGTATTTT	CASSVAERVRDTQYF
TRBJ2-3	-	TRBV15	-	TGTGCCACCAGCAGAACCGGGACTCCTCGTGGAAAGGCTCCGCAGTATTTT	CATSRTGTPRGKAPQYF
TRBJ1-2	-	TRBV5-1	TRBD1	TGCGCCAGCAGCTTGACCTGGGACAGGTTTTATGGCTACACCTTC	CASSLTWDRFYGYTF
TRBJ2-5	-	TRBV6-1	-	TGTGCCAGCAACAGGGGAGGGACCCAGTACTTC	CASNRGGTQYF
TRBJ2-7	-	TRBV19	TRBD1	TGTGCCAGTAGTAATCAGGGGGTCAGCTCCTACGAGCAGTACTTC	CASSNQGVSSYEQYF
TRBJ2-3	-	TRBV25-1	TRBD2	TGTGCCAGCAGTGAACCTCGGGGGGGCCCTACAGATACGCAGTATTTT	CASSEPRGGPTDTQYF
TRBJ2-5	-	TRBV10-2	-	TGCGCCAGCAGTGCCTCACTTTTGACCCAGTACTTC	CASSASLLTQYF
TRBJ2-5	-	TRBV4-1	TRBD2	TGCGCCAGCAGACTAACTAGCGGGGGGACTAAAGAGACCCAGTACTTC	CASRLTSGGTKETQYF
TRBJ2-3	-	TRBV7-3	-	TGTGCCAGCAGCTTAGTGCAGGGGCCTACAGATACGCAGTATTTT	CASSLVQGPTDTQYF
TRBJ2-1	-	TRBV6-5	-	TGTGCCAGCAGCCTCCGGGTCTCCGCCGATGAGCAGTTCTTC	CASSLRVSADEQFF
TRBJ2-1	-	TRBV5-6	-	TGTGCCAGCAGCTTCGCCACAGGGTTTTCCTACAATGAGCAGTTCTTC	CASSFATGFSYNEQFF
TRBJ2-3	-	TRBV9	TRBD2	TGTGCCAGCAGCGGGACTAGCGGGAGTTCTGGCACAGATACGCAGTATTTT	CASSGTSGSSGTDTQYF
TRBJ1-1	-	TRBV7-3	TRBD1	TGTGCCAGCAGCTTATTCCCCGGGACAGGGGCCGGTGGCACTGAAGCTTTCTTT	CASSLFPGTGAGGTEAFF
TRBJ1-5	-	TRBV6-1	TRBD1	TGTGCCAGCAGTGAAGTGGACAGGGGGAATCAGCCCCAGCATTTT	CASSEVDRGNQPQHF
TRBJ2-7	-	TRBV2	TRBD1	TGTGCCAGCAGCCCGGGACAGGGAAAACCTGGAGACTACGAGCAGTACTTC	CASSPGQGKPGDYEQYF
TRBJ2-2	-	TRBV4-1	TRBD2	TGCGCCAGCAGCGCACTAGCGGGGTCCGTCGGGGAGCTGTTTTTT	CASSALAGSVGELFF
TRBJ1-2	-	TRBV5-6	TRBD1	TGTGCCAGCAGCTTGGAGCAGGGGGCGTTTGGCTACACCTTC	CASSLEQGAFGYTF
TRBJ2-1	-	TRBV7-9	-	TGTGCCAGCCTACGCGCGGAGGGTGCCTACAATGAGCAGTTCTTC	CASLRAEGAYNEQFF
TRBJ2-3	-	TRBV11-2	-	TGTGCCAGCAGCTTACTAGGTAGTGGCACAGATACGCAGTATTTT	CASSLLGSGTDTQYF
TRBJ2-1	once	TRBV11-3	-	TGTGCCAGCAGCAAGAGCACCGGGACACTAGACAATGAGCAGTTCTTC	CASSKSTGTLDNEQFF
TRBJ2-5	-	TRBV11-2	-	TGTGCCAGCAGCCTCGGAGGGGGCCGCGAGACCCAGTACTTC	CASSLGGGRETQYF
TRBJ2-7	-	TRBV13	TRBD2	TGTGCCAGCAGCTCCCTGCGGGAGGGCCTCCACGAGCAGTACTTC	CASSSLREGLHEQYF
TRBJ1-1	-	TRBV27	-	TGTGCCAGCCTACAGGGCATGAACACTGAAGCTTTCTTT	CASLQGMNTEAFF
TRBJ1-5	-	TRBV4-2	-	TGTGCCAGCAGCCAAGAAGGCGGGGAAAGTCAGCCCCAGCATTTT	CASSQEGGESQPQHF
TRBJ1-3	-	TRBV29-1	-	TGCAGCGTTGAGTACTCGACAGGAGACAGAAACACCATATATTTT	CSVEYSTGDRNTIYF